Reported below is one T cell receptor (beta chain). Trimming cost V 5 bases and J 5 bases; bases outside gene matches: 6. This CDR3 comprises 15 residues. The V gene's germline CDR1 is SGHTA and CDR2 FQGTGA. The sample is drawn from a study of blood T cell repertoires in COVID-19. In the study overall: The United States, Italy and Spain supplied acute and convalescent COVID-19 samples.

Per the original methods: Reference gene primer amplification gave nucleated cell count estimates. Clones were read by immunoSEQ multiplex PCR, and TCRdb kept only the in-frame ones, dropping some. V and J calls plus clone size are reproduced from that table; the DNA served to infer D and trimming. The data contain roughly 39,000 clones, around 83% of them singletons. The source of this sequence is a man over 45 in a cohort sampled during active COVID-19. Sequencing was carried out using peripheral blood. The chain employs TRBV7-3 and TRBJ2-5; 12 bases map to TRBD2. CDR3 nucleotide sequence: TGTGCCAGCAGCCAACCTAGCGGGGGGGCGGAGACCCAGTACTTC. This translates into CASSQPSGGAETQYF. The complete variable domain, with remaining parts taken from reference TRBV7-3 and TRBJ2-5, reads GAGVSQTPSNKVTEKGKYVELRCDPISGHTALYWYRQSLGQGPEFLIYFQGTGAADDSGLPNDRFFAVRPEGSVSTLKIQRTERGDSAVYLCASSQPSGGAETQYFGPGTRLLVL.